This T cell receptor (beta chain) was profiled in a study of T cells in localized non-small cell lung cancer. Study-wide points: The greatest T cell clonality was found in uninvolved adjacent lung (higher than in tumor). Sequencing was limited to one tumor region, leaving the possibility of heterogeneity open.

Sequencing was performed with immunoSEQ multiplex PCR; in TCRdb, only in-frame clones are kept and a portion is missing. The sample contains nearly 25,000 clones, approximately 83% of which appear only once. The CDR3 has 16 amino acids. Germline V gene sequence: CDR1 SGDLS, CDR2 YYNGEE. Trimming took 0 bases from V and 0 from J, leaving 11 bases between them. This clone was recorded once. The antigen is not known. The gene calls are TRBV9 and TRBJ2-3; the D is unclear. The TCR was taken from a male donor older than 55 with stage II squamous cell lung carcinoma. The material sequenced was peripheral blood, taken before any cancer treatment. The CDR3 coding sequence is TGTGCCAGCAGCGTAGGTGCGGCCTCTAGCACAGATACGCAGTATTTT. It codes for CASSVGAASSTDTQYF.